The 11 T cell receptor beta chains below come from one sample, sequenced in a study of blood T cell repertoires in COVID-19. The data were produced by immunoSEQ multiplex PCR, yet TCRdb's version contains in-frame clones alone and is incomplete. The profile shows roughly 200,000 clones, around 87% of them singletons. The sequenced sample was peripheral blood. These receptors were obtained from a man aged 45 to 65 with acute or convalescent COVID-19.

This clone was recorded once. The genes are TRBV6-1 and TRBJ2-1, with 11 bases aligning to TRBD2. There are 15 residues in the CDR3. Trimming at V came to 1 base and at J to 4 bases, leaving 0 bases not matched to a gene. Germline values: CDR1 MNHNS, CDR2 SASEGT. CDR3 amino acids: CASSEGLAGYNEQFF. The DNA of the CDR3 is TGTGCCAGCAGTGAAGGACTAGCGGGGTACAATGAGCAGTTCTTC.

V is TRBV7-8 and J is TRBJ2-3; 8 bases map to TRBD2. CDR1 is SGHVS and CDR2 is FQNEAQ in the germline V gene. V was clipped by 3 bases and J by 4 bases; unmatched bases: 6. The CDR3 is 15 amino acids. This chain's CDR3 is CASSFNREGPDTQYF. The CDR3 nucleotides read TGTGCCAGCAGCTTTAATCGGGAGGGACCAGATACGCAGTATTTT.

The chain couples TRBV3-1 (or the pseudogene TRBV3-2) to TRBJ2-3; the D is unclear. Between the trimmed V and J ends, which lost 2 bases and 2 bases, there was a span of 5 bases. This CDR3 is 13 amino acids long. The germline V gene has CDR1 LGHDT and CDR2 YNNKEL (reference sequence). The CDR3 region has the DNA TGTGCCAGCAGCCAACGTATCACAGATACGCAGTATTTT. Its protein is CASSQRITDTQYF.

The chain is built from TRBV27 and TRBJ1-1, with 7 positions matching TRBD1. There are 15 residues in the CDR3. The V gene end was trimmed by 5 bases and the J gene end by 0 bases; junction bases not matched to a gene: 6. Germline CDR1 MNHEY, CDR2 SMNVEV (reference sequence). This chain's CDR3 is CASSPTTGMNTEAFF. The CDR3 DNA reads as TGTGCCAGCAGTCCGACGACAGGGATGAACACTGAAGCTTTCTTT.

Only one count was recorded for this clone. This rearrangement joins TRBV5-1 to TRBJ1-3; 9 nucleotides match TRBD1. Trimming removed 5 bases from V and 2 bases from J; junction bases left unmatched: 5. The CDR3 totals 15 residues. Germline V lookup: CDR1 SGHRS, CDR2 YFSETQ. The CDR3 is CASRQGQGTGNTIYF. CDR3 coding DNA: TGCGCCAGCAGACAAGGACAGGGGACTGGAAACACCATATATTTT.

V and J are TRBV10-1 and TRBJ2-3, with D possibly matching TRBD2 (5 bases). The CDR3 is 15 residues long. Germline V lookup: CDR1 WNHNN, CDR2 SYGVQD (reference sequence). V was trimmed by 4 bases and J by 4 bases, leaving 15 bases between them. CDR3 nucleotide sequence: TGCGCCAGCAGTGGCTCTTCGTCCGGGGCAGATACGCAGTATTTT. This sequence encodes CASSGSSSGADTQYF.

This clone was observed a single time. The genes are TRBV6-5 and TRBJ2-3, with 8 bases that match TRBD2. V gave up 8 bases and J gave up 0 bases; unmatched junction bases: 1. The CDR3 consists of 13 residues. Germline lookup yields CDR1 MNHEY and CDR2 SVGAGI. Here the CDR3 DNA reads TGTGCCAGCCGCGGGGGGAGCACAGATACGCAGTATTTT. It encodes CASRGGSTDTQYF.

The chain links TRBV7-9 to TRBJ2-7; tentatively, D is TRBD1 (5 bases). Germline CDR1 is SEHNR and CDR2 is FQNEAQ (reference sequence). The CDR3 sequence is 13 residues long. Trimming pared 6 bases from V and 6 bases from J, leaving 15 bases between. CDR3 coding DNA: TGTGCCAGCAGTCTGGCAGGGAAGTTCGAGCAGTACGTC. Protein sequence: CASSLAGKFEQYV.

The rearrangement links TRBV28 to TRBJ1-2, with D possibly matching TRBD1 (6 bases). V was cut by 5 bases and J by 1 base, with 14 bases left in between. The germline CDR1 and CDR2 sequences are MDHEN and SYDVKM. CDR3 length: 15 residues. CDR3 coding DNA: TGTGCCAGCAGTAGGGGGTTGGGTGGTAACTATGGCTACACCTTC. Amino acids: CASSRGLGGNYGYTF.

The chain recombines TRBV5-4 with TRBJ2-5, with 9 positions matching TRBD2. CDR1 and CDR2 from the germline V gene are SGHNT and YYREEE (reference sequence). This CDR3 region has 15 residues. V was clipped by 0 bases and J by 5 bases; unmatched bases: 5. The CDR3 protein is CASSLANSGSETQYF. The CDR3 DNA follows: TGTGCCAGCAGCTTGGCCAATAGCGGGAGTGAGACCCAGTACTTC.

This clone was detected once. The genes are TRBV2 and TRBJ2-1; TRBD2 might be the D (6 bases). The germline gives CDR1 SNHLY, CDR2 FYNNEI. The length of the CDR3 is 18 residues. Between the trimmed V and J ends, which lost 3 bases and 2 bases, there was a span of 20 bases. CDR3 coding DNA: TGTGCCAGCAGTGAGGGATCGCGGGAAATCCTCCCCTACAATGAGCAGTTCTTC. Its protein product is CASSEGSREILPYNEQFF.